The sequence of this TCR beta chain was determined in a study of blood T cells in healthy people across ages. Overall study: Through template switching, about one barcoded beta molecule was captured per two T cells, as measured in model experiments.

Combining a sample-barcoded 5' primer with a J-beta primer mix, a second PCR ran for roughly 7 to 11 cycles. TCRdb ran MiXCR on the 5' RACE reads and lists one entry per CDR3 protein. The sample holds 800,000 to 950,000 distinct CDR3 sequences, around 46% seen once. Trimming removed 0 bases at V and 2 bases at J, with 11 bases between. The CDR3 contains 16 residues. CDR1 MNHNY and CDR2 SVGAGI come from the germline V gene (reference sequence). Peripheral blood was drawn, approximately 9.7 milliliters per donor. The clonotype originates from a young man in good health. Sequenced material: blood. The V gene is TRBV6-6, the J gene TRBJ1-5; D is uncertain. The CDR3 reads CASSYSTVAGNQPQHF. The CDR3 DNA follows: TGTGCCAGCAGTTACTCGACGGTGGCAGGCAATCAGCCCCAGCATTTT.